The next 22 T cell receptor beta chains were all read from a single sample in a study of T-cell memory formation after mild COVID-19 (dated by TCRdb to the early 2020s). Libraries were made using 5' RACE. Sequenced using an Illumina NovaSeq 6000. The public reads were run again by TCRdb, first through fastp at Q25 and then through MiXCR, and only productive beta chains were kept. Rows are combined by CDR3 protein, so each entry shows the most common genes and DNA. This sample holds around 30,000 distinct CDR3 sequences; 10% to 15% were observed only once. Over 12% of the sample is held by the ten biggest clonotypes. Sequenced sample: PBMCs or a T cell subset sorted from them (not recorded which). The source of these receptors is an adult woman who had mild COVID-19 (a few samples of this study predate the infection). The sample titles of this study are shuffled in the database, so cell type and time point are left out; the donor was told from shared clones.

This clonotype showed up many times. The chain is built from TRBV5-6 and TRBJ1-2, with 7 bases fitting TRBD1. V trimming: 3 bases; J trimming: 0 bases; junction bases outside the gene matches: 11. Germline values: CDR1 SGHDT, CDR2 YYEEEE. This CDR3 has 17 residues. The CDR3 loop reads CASSSLRQGWTNYGYTF. The DNA for the CDR3 is TGTGCCAGCAGCTCCCTTCGACAGGGATGGACTAACTATGGCTACACCTTC.

This clonotype came up many times. The genes are TRBV3-1 and TRBJ2-1; TRBD2 agrees at 9 bases. Trimming cost V 3 bases and J 6 bases; bases outside gene matches: 6. The CDR3 extends over 15 amino acids. Germline CDR1 is LGHDT and CDR2 is YNNKEL (reference sequence). The CDR3, as DNA: TGTGCCAGCAGCCACTTAGCGGGGGAGGTCAATGAGCAGTTCTTC. It specifies CASSHLAGEVNEQFF.

This clonotype was counted at least ten times. The J gene is TRBJ2-2, the V gene TRBV5-1, with TRBD1 matching over 7 bases. Germline V lookup: CDR1 SGHRS, CDR2 YFSETQ. The CDR3 totals 16 residues. Germline trimming cut 0 bases from V and 7 bases from J; bases unmatched to any gene: 9. The CDR3 spells CASSLGTGPGDGELFF. Here the CDR3 DNA reads TGCGCCAGCAGCTTGGGGACAGGACCCGGGGACGGGGAGCTGTTTTTT.

This clonotype was counted ten times or more. In DNA form, the CDR3 reads TGTGCCAGCAGCCAAGCTCTGGGCACCGGGGAGCTGTTTTTT. This encodes CASSQALGTGELFF. The chain uses TRBV4-2 and TRBJ2-2, with D unclear. V was cut by 1 base and J by 4 bases, with 7 bases left in between. The germline gives CDR1 LGHNA, CDR2 YNFKEQ. This CDR3 region has 14 residues.

In this sample, this clonotype turned up many times. The chain employs TRBV7-8 and TRBJ2-1, with 7 bases fitting TRBD2. In germline, CDR1 is SGHVS, CDR2 FQNEAQ. There are 13 residues in the CDR3. J gave up 6 bases and V 5 bases, and 4 bases lay outside the gene matches. The CDR3 here is CASSGRTSNEQFF. The CDR3 DNA follows: TGTGCCAGCAGCGGAAGGACTAGCAATGAGCAGTTCTTC.

This clonotype was counted at least ten times. The V gene is TRBV4-2, the J gene TRBJ2-1, with 7 bases lining up with TRBD2. The V gene end was trimmed by 0 bases and the J gene end by 7 bases; junction bases not matched to a gene: 6. CDR1 and CDR2 (germline): LGHNA, YNFKEQ. The CDR3 spans 15 residues. The CDR3 DNA is TGTGCCAGCAGCCAAGAAGGCGGGAGTCGAAATGAGCAGTTCTTC. Residues: CASSQEGGSRNEQFF.

This clonotype was seen at least ten times. J is TRBJ2-7 and V is TRBV21-1; the table's D gene call, TRBD2, was not cross checked with the DNA. TRBV21-1 represents a pseudogene. The length of the CDR3 is 15 residues. CDR3 in DNA: TGTGCCAGCAGCAAAGTAGAGGGCAGGTCCTACGAGCAGTACTTC. Protein sequence: CASSKVEGRSYEQYF.

This clonotype was seen many times. The rearrangement links TRBV5-1 to TRBJ1-5; no clear D. The CDR3 sequence is 17 residues long. From germline, CDR1 is SGHRS and CDR2 YFSETQ. The V end lost 0 bases, the J end lost 0 bases, and 13 bases lay between the germline ends. CDR3: CASSLEPRRYSNQPQHF. In DNA, the CDR3 is TGCGCCAGCAGCTTGGAGCCAAGAAGGTATAGCAATCAGCCCCAGCATTTT.

By frequency in the sample, this clonotype is medium-sized. The chain links TRBV5-4 to TRBJ2-6; a weak D match, TRBD1 (6 bases). This CDR3 comprises 17 residues. Germline lookup yields CDR1 SGHNT and CDR2 YYREEE (reference sequence). Trimming took off 4 bases at V and 0 bases at J, with 14 bases between the two ends. CDR3 sequence: CASSTLTGPSGANVLTF. The CDR3 bases are TGTGCCAGCAGCACCCTGACAGGCCCCTCTGGGGCCAACGTCCTGACTTTC.

In its sample, this clonotype was seen many times. The V call is TRBV5-1, the J call TRBJ1-3; D remains unclear. The V and J ends lost 0 bases and 2 bases respectively, with 6 bases between them. The CDR3 has 14 amino acids. Germline values: CDR1 SGHRS, CDR2 YFSETQ. The DNA of the CDR3 is TGCGCCAGCAGCTTGGGAGATCCTGGAAACACCATATATTTT. Protein sequence: CASSLGDPGNTIYF.

This clonotype has a handful of counts. The chain recombines TRBV19 with TRBJ2-1; D gene uncertain. This CDR3 contains 15 residues. CDR1 LNHDA and CDR2 SQIVND come from the germline V gene (reference sequence). V was shortened by 3 bases and J by 3 bases, with 12 bases between the two germline ends. The CDR3 nucleotides are TGTGCCAGTAGTATCCCCCAGAAGTTCTACAATGAGCAGTTCTTC. Its translation: CASSIPQKFYNEQFF.

This clonotype was counted at least ten times. The J gene is TRBJ1-1, the V gene TRBV6-5; 8 nucleotides match TRBD1. The V gene's germline CDR1 is MNHEY and CDR2 SVGAGI. CDR3 size: 15 residues. The junction had 7 bases not matched to a gene; V was cut back by 5 bases and J by 2 bases. The CDR3 DNA sequence: TGTGCCAGCAGTCGCACAGGGGGTCTTAACACTGAAGCTTTCTTT. Amino acid sequence: CASSRTGGLNTEAFF.

This clonotype was seen ten or more times. This chain links TRBV7-2 with TRBJ2-1; 7 bases agree with TRBD1. Per the germline V gene, CDR1 is SGHTA and CDR2 is FQGNSA. The CDR3 runs to 14 residues. Trimming cost V 1 base and J 4 bases; bases outside gene matches: 1. The CDR3 is CASSLGGQYNEQFF. CDR3 in DNA: TGTGCCAGCAGCTTAGGGGGACAGTACAATGAGCAGTTCTTC.

This clonotype was counted many times. J is TRBJ1-6 and V is TRBV3-1; D perhaps matches TRBD1 (6 bases). The germline gives CDR1 LGHDT, CDR2 YNNKEL (reference sequence). CDR3 length equals 16 residues. Trimming removed 0 bases at V and 7 bases at J, with 13 bases between. This CDR3 is CASSQEGTGWNSPLHF. The CDR3 DNA follows: TGTGCCAGCAGCCAAGAGGGTACAGGGTGGAATTCACCCCTCCACTTT.

This clonotype was seen repeatedly, ten times or more. One end of the junction varies from germline; a read error may be responsible. The CDR3 spells CASGFRTYNEQFF. CDR3 in DNA: TGTGCCAGCGGTTTTCGGACATACAATGAGCAGTTCTTC. The chain employs TRBV27 and TRBJ2-1, with TRBD1 as a possible D gene (5 bases). This CDR3 contains 13 residues. Looked up from germline, CDR1 is MNHEY and CDR2 is SMNVEV (reference sequence).

In its sample, this clonotype ranks as medium-sized. The chain joins TRBV4-3 to TRBJ1-5, with a possible D match to TRBD1 (6 bases). This CDR3 is built from 15 residues. Looked up from germline, CDR1 is LGHNA and CDR2 is YSLEER. With 0 bases removed from V and 4 bases from J, the gap between germline ends came to 10 bases. The CDR3 here is CASSQDPQGNQPQHF. Written as DNA, the CDR3 is TGCGCCAGCAGCCAAGATCCACAGGGAAATCAGCCCCAGCATTTT.

As for this clonotype: Because the CDR3 is missing its conserved closing phenylalanine or tryptophan, this is likely a read error. The V and J genes are TRBV7-6 and TRBJ2-3; no clear D gene. The germline V gene has CDR1 SGHVS and CDR2 FNYEAQ. This CDR3 contains 12 residues. Trimming shortened V by 2 bases and J by 6 bases, and 6 bases separated the two germline ends. In nucleotides, the CDR3 is TGTGCCAGCAGCTTACTCTCCGATACGCAGTATCTT. Translation gives CASSLLSDTQYL.

This clonotype was observed many times. The chain uses TRBV13 and TRBJ2-5, with 9 positions matching TRBD1. V shed 3 bases and J 4 bases; nucleotides not matched to a gene: 6. CDR3 length equals 15 residues. Germline V gene data show CDR1 as PRHDT and CDR2 as FYEKMQ (reference sequence). In DNA, the CDR3 is TGTGCCAGCAGCTTGGGACAGGGCTTCCCAGAGACCCAGTACTTC. It is translated as CASSLGQGFPETQYF. The full variable domain, completed using reference TRBV13 and TRBJ2-5, is AAGVIQSPRHLIKEKRETATLKCYPIPRHDTVYWYQQGPGQDPQFLISFYEKMQSDKGSIPDRFSAQQFSDYHSELNMSSLELGDSALYFCASSLGQGFPETQYFGPGTRLLVL.

This clonotype appeared many times. This rearrangement joins TRBV7-2 to TRBJ2-5, with 9 bases lining up with TRBD1. The J segment lost 4 bases and the V segment lost 2 bases, leaving 11 bases of the junction unmatched. The germline V gene has CDR1 SGHTA and CDR2 FQGNSA. The CDR3 has 17 residues. The CDR3 loop is CASSLLAPGTGRETQYF. Here the CDR3 DNA reads TGTGCCAGCAGCTTACTAGCCCCCGGGACAGGGAGAGAGACCCAGTACTTC.

This clonotype has ten or more counts. The V and J genes are TRBV3-1 and TRBJ1-4, with a weak D call TRBD1 (5 bases). The germline V gene has CDR1 LGHDT and CDR2 YNNKEL (reference sequence). With 4 bases removed from V and 5 bases from J, the gap between germline ends came to 17 bases. The CDR3 has 16 residues. CDR3 sequence reads: CASSPQTTGRNEKLFF. CDR3 nucleotide sequence: TGTGCCAGCAGCCCGCAAACTACGGGGCGAAATGAAAAACTGTTTTTT. Supplemented by reference TRBV3-1 and TRBJ1-4, the full variable domain reads DTAVSQTPKYLVTQMGNDKSIKCEQNLGHDTMYWYKQDSKKFLKIMFSYNNKELIINETVPNRFSPKSPDKAHLNLHINSLELGDSAVYFCASSPQTTGRNEKLFFGSGTQLSVL.

This clonotype was seen repeatedly, ten times or more. The chain is built from TRBV5-5 and TRBJ1-2; D might be TRBD1 (5 bases). The germline V gene has CDR1 SGHKS and CDR2 YYEKEE (reference sequence). The V end was cut by 1 base, the J end by 2 bases, with 12 bases between. There are 15 residues in the CDR3. This chain's CDR3 is CASSLQRGLNYGYTF. In DNA form, the CDR3 reads TGTGCCAGCAGCTTGCAGAGGGGTTTAAACTATGGCTACACCTTC.

This clonotype was found many times. This rearrangement joins TRBV7-2 to TRBJ2-7; no clear D gene. Germline V gene lookup returns CDR1 SGHTA and CDR2 FQGNSA. This CDR3 is built from 12 residues. V was cut by 8 bases and J by 3 bases, with 11 bases left in between. In nucleotides, the CDR3 is TGTGCCAGCGGTAAAACCAACTACGAGCAGTACTTC. Translating it yields CASGKTNYEQYF.